The clone carrying this T cell receptor (delta chain) was counted a few times. Its antigen is unidentified. V gave up 5 bases and J gave up 0 bases, with 37 bases separating them. This CDR3 is built from 23 residues. Germline values: CDR1 TSWWSYY, CDR2 QGS. The data are from a study of Vδ1+ human thymocytes. The study's findings and limits: Highly polyclonal TRG and TRD repertoires with Gaussian CDR3 length distributions appeared in thymus.

Thymocytes were sorted as CD3+ TCRVdelta1+ TCRVdelta2- after alphabeta T cell depletion. The template was reverse-transcribed extracted RNA. CDR3 amplicons came from multiplex PCR with pooled V-gene forward and constant-region reverse primers. TCRdb reanalysed the multiplex PCR reads with CATT. This sample has 50,000 to 60,000 delta-chain clones, with about 15% found just once. Sequenced: Vdelta1+ gamma-delta thymocytes from the thymus. Subset meaning: FACS-sorted CD3+ TCRalphabeta- TCRVdelta1+ TCRVdelta2- thymocytes. The rearrangement links TRDV1 to TRDJ1, with D maybe TRDD3 (6 bases). The sequence was collected from a girl under three years old who had congenital heart surgery. CDR3 coding DNA: TGTGCTCTTGGGCCATCAGCGTCTCTACGAGTTATTGGGGGTCTCCCCTACACCGATAAACTCATCTTT. The encoded protein is CALGPSASLRVIGGLPYTDKLIF.